One sample yielded the 30 T cell receptor beta chains listed below, sequenced in a study of blood T cell repertoires in COVID-19. Profiled with immunoSEQ multiplex PCR; TCRdb holds only in-frame clones, not every one. The sample holds roughly 150,000 clones, approximately 86% seen once. Sample: PBMCs or T cells enriched from blood (not recorded which). These receptors originate from a middle-aged woman who had been exposed to COVID-19.

The chain has TRBV27 and TRBJ1-4; possibly TRBD1 for D (5 bases). V was clipped by 5 bases and J by 2 bases, with 15 bases between them. Germline CDR1 and CDR2: MNHEY and SMNVEV (reference sequence). There are 16 residues in the CDR3. The CDR3 sequence: CASSLLQGSTNEKLFF. The DNA for the CDR3 is TGTGCCAGCAGTCTCCTCCAGGGTTCGACTAATGAAAAACTGTTTTTT.

The chain is built from TRBV7-2 and TRBJ2-7, with D unclear. Germline V lookup: CDR1 SGHTA, CDR2 FQGNSA. V dropped 4 bases and J dropped 0 bases, with 13 bases sitting between them. CDR3 length: 15 amino acids. Here the CDR3 DNA reads TGTGCCAGCAGCTCTGTCGTCCGGTTCTCCTACGAGCAGTACTTC. The encoded protein is CASSSVVRFSYEQYF.

This clone was seen once. No DNA is shown, since the ends of the CDR3 on it are uncertain; the CDR3 is the one TCRdb lists. The V and J genes are TRBV19 and TRBJ1-5; the table's D call TRBD1 went unverified against the DNA. The CDR3 is made up of 14 amino acids, end residues included. Germline CDR1 reads LNHDA; CDR2 reads SQIVND (reference sequence). The CDR3 here is CASTSDIRNQPQHF.

The CDR3 is CASSEATGLAGFNEQFF. CDR3 nucleotides: TGTGCCAGCAGTGAAGCTACGGGACTAGCGGGATTCAATGAGCAGTTCTTC. The V and J genes are TRBV2 and TRBJ2-1; 13 bases agree with TRBD2. Losses at the gene ends were 0 bases for V and 6 bases for J; bases not matched to a gene: 5. The CDR3 length is 17 residues. Germline-derived CDR1 and CDR2 are SNHLY and FYNNEI.

The chain links TRBV19 to TRBJ1-2, with D possibly matching TRBD1 (6 bases). V lost 6 bases and J 2 bases, leaving 13 bases between the germline ends. Germline V CDR1 and CDR2: LNHDA, SQIVND (reference sequence). CDR3 length: 14 amino acids. The CDR3 DNA follows: TGTGCCAGTAGGGAAAGGGACATCAACTATGGCTACACCTTC. Amino acid sequence: CASRERDINYGYTF.

DNA for the CDR3: TGTGCCAGCAGCTACTCAGGGGGCATGAACACTGAAGCTTTCTTT. Residues: CASSYSGGMNTEAFF. The chain has TRBV7-9 and TRBJ1-1, with 8 bases identical to TRBD1. CDR1 SEHNR and CDR2 FQNEAQ come from the germline V gene (reference sequence). CDR3 size: 15 residues. Trimming cost V 4 bases and J 0 bases; bases outside gene matches: 4.

This rearrangement joins TRBV28 to TRBJ2-7; perhaps TRBD2 as D (6 bases). V was shortened by 5 bases and J by 4 bases, with 18 bases between the two germline ends. Per germline, CDR1 MDHEN and CDR2 SYDVKM. CDR3 size: 15 residues. The CDR3 region has the DNA TGTGCCAGCAGTGGGACTTTAGAACGTCGGTACGAGCAGTACTTC. Translated, it gives CASSGTLERRYEQYF.

The rearrangement uses TRBV27 and TRBJ2-2; TRBD2 matches at 8 bases. This CDR3 is built from 15 residues. V was pared by 3 bases and J by 6 bases, with 6 bases of the junction left unmatched. The germline gives CDR1 MNHEY, CDR2 SMNVEV (reference sequence). CDR3 protein: CASSFVGLEAGELFF. CDR3 DNA: TGTGCCAGCAGTTTTGTGGGACTAGAAGCCGGGGAGCTGTTTTTT.

The chain links TRBV6-2 or TRBV6-3 to TRBJ1-2; D not certain. V shed 6 bases and J shed 4 bases, with 9 bases lying between them. Germline V lookup: CDR1 MNHEY, CDR2 SVGEGT. CDR3 size: 12 residues. CDR3 loop: CASSLTAYGYTF. CDR3 DNA sequence: TGTGCCAGCAGCCTGACTGCCTATGGCTACACCTTC.

There are a few counts of this clone. The V and J genes are TRBV6-5 and TRBJ1-2; tentative D call: TRBD1 (6 bases). Trimming shortened V by 6 bases and J by 4 bases, and 15 bases separated the two germline ends. The CDR3 consists of 14 residues. Germline V gene sequence: CDR1 MNHEY, CDR2 SVGAGI. CDR3 protein: CASSRNREVYGYTF. The CDR3 nucleotides read TGTGCCAGCAGCCGAAACAGGGAAGTCTATGGCTACACCTTC.

V gene TRBV7-2 combines with J gene TRBJ2-7; no definite D call. The germline gives CDR1 SGHTA, CDR2 FQGNSA. Deletions cut 4 bases from V and 4 bases from J, with 5 bases between. The CDR3 consists of 11 residues. CDR3: CASSSRYEQYF. The CDR3 DNA reads TGTGCCAGCAGCTCCCGGTACGAGCAGTACTTC.

The genes are TRBV2 and TRBJ2-1; TRBD2 matches at 11 bases. The J segment lost 9 bases and the V segment lost 7 bases, leaving 11 bases of the junction unmatched. The CDR3 spans 15 residues. CDR1 SNHLY and CDR2 FYNNEI come from the germline V gene. The CDR3 region has the DNA TGTGCCAGCAACACCGGGACTAGCGGTATAAGTGAGCAGTTCTTC. Its translation is CASNTGTSGISEQFF.

This clone has just a few counts. V usage is TRBV28 and J usage is TRBJ2-7; 14 nucleotides align to TRBD2. V lost 6 bases to trimming and J lost 6 bases; unmatched junction nucleotides: 1. Per the germline V gene, CDR1 is MDHEN and CDR2 is SYDVKM. The CDR3 runs 13 residues. The CDR3 DNA reads as TGTGCCAGCAGGGGACTAGCGGGAGTCGAGCAGTACTTC. It specifies CASRGLAGVEQYF.

This sequence joins TRBV7-3 and TRBJ2-3; weak D call: TRBD2 (5 bases). Germline V gene data show CDR1 as SGHTA and CDR2 as FQGTGA. The V and J ends lost 4 bases and 0 bases respectively, with 11 bases between them. The CDR3 totals 15 residues. In nucleotides, the CDR3 is TGTGCCAGCAGCTCAACTGGGAGCAGCACAGATACGCAGTATTTT. It codes for CASSSTGSSTDTQYF.

This clone appeared a single time. This sequence joins TRBV6-5 and TRBJ1-4; tentative D call: TRBD1 (6 bases). The CDR3 extends over 15 amino acids. V was pared by 0 bases and J by 13 bases, with 18 bases between. Germline V CDR1 and CDR2: MNHEY, SVGAGI. The CDR3 nucleotides are TGTGCCAGCAGTTACTCGAATGCGGGGGGCGAGGGACTGTTTTTT. It translates to CASSYSNAGGEGLFF.

The chain combines TRBV3-1 (or the pseudogene TRBV3-2) with TRBJ1-1; a possible D gene is TRBD1 (6 bases). The CDR3 is made up of 13 amino acids. The ends were cut back, 4 bases at V and 9 bases at J, with 15 bases in the middle. Germline V gene sequence: CDR1 LGHDT, CDR2 YNNKEL (reference sequence). The chain's CDR3 is CASSPGQTSQAFF. In nucleotides, the CDR3 is TGTGCCAGCAGCCCCGGACAGACAAGCCAAGCTTTCTTT.

V and J are TRBV18 and TRBJ2-1, with 9 bases that match TRBD2. J lost 3 bases, V lost 0 bases, and 3 bases had no gene match. CDR1 and CDR2 from the germline V gene are KGHSH and LQKENI. The CDR3 contains 16 residues. Here the CDR3 reads CASSPPSGRFYNEQFF. The CDR3 DNA reads TGTGCCAGCTCACCACCTAGCGGGAGATTCTACAATGAGCAGTTCTTC.

The rearrangement links TRBV5-1 to TRBJ1-1, with 9 bases identical to TRBD1. Germline-derived CDR1 and CDR2 are SGHRS and YFSETQ. V gave up 5 bases and J gave up 10 bases; unmatched junction bases: 12. There are 14 residues in the CDR3. The CDR3 loop reads CASRGTGPVVRAFF. The CDR3 nucleotides are TGCGCCAGCAGAGGGACAGGGCCGGTCGTAAGAGCTTTCTTT. The full variable domain, completed using reference TRBV5-1 and TRBJ1-1, is KAGVTQTPRYLIKTRGQQVTLSCSPISGHRSVSWYQQTPGQGLQFLFEYFSETQRNKGNFPGRFSGRQFSNSRSEMNVSTLELGDSALYLCASRGTGPVVRAFFGQGTRLTVV.

This rearrangement joins TRBV25-1 to TRBJ2-4; TRBD1 aligns across 7 bases. Germline V gene data show CDR1 as MGHDK and CDR2 as SYGVNS. V gave up 4 bases and J gave up 7 bases; unmatched junction bases: 1. This CDR3 has 12 amino acids. CDR3 nucleotide sequence: TGTGCCAGCAGTGCGACAGGGAACATTCAGTACTTC. Translation gives CASSATGNIQYF.

The chain employs TRBV14 and TRBJ1-5; D not resolved. Trimming stripped 4 bases from V and 4 bases from J, with 14 bases between. The CDR3 runs to 15 residues. CDR1 is SGHDN, CDR2 FVKESK, per germline. This CDR3 reads CASSLGTGQNQPQHF. CDR3 DNA sequence: TGTGCCAGCAGCCTGGGCACTGGCCAAAATCAGCCCCAGCATTTT.

The chain combines TRBV5-1 with TRBJ1-5; 8 bases align to TRBD1. The germline CDR1 and CDR2 sequences are SGHRS and YFSETQ. Trimming at V came to 2 bases and at J to 1 base, leaving 5 bases not matched to a gene. This CDR3 has 16 residues. CDR3 DNA: TGCGCCAGCAGCTTACAGGGGGGGTTGAGCAATCAGCCCCAGCATTTT. Translation gives CASSLQGGLSNQPQHF. Based on the CDR3 plus reference TRBV5-1 and TRBJ1-5, the full variable domain is KAGVTQTPRYLIKTRGQQVTLSCSPISGHRSVSWYQQTPGQGLQFLFEYFSETQRNKGNFPGRFSGRQFSNSRSEMNVSTLELGDSALYLCASSLQGGLSNQPQHFGDGTRLSIL.

The V call is TRBV5-1, the J call TRBJ2-5; tentatively, D is TRBD2 (5 bases). Between the trimmed V and J ends, which lost 4 bases and 5 bases, there was a span of 6 bases. This CDR3 is 11 amino acids long. CDR1 and CDR2 (germline): SGHRS, YFSETQ. The chain's CDR3 is CASSGEETQYF. CDR3 nucleotides: TGCGCCAGCAGCGGGGAGGAGACCCAGTACTTC.

V is TRBV10-3 and J is TRBJ1-4; D unclear. CDR1 and CDR2 from the germline V gene are ENHRY and SYGVKD. Trimming removed 0 bases from V and 8 bases from J, with 13 bases in between. The CDR3 has 15 residues. This CDR3 reads CAISESGREREKLFF. CDR3 nucleotides: TGTGCCATCAGTGAGTCGGGCCGGGAGAGGGAAAAACTGTTTTTT.

The V call is TRBV27, the J call TRBJ1-3; TRBD1 matches at 10 bases. Germline CDR1 is MNHEY and CDR2 is SMNVEV (reference sequence). The CDR3 covers 16 residues. V shed 4 bases, J shed 4 bases, and the junction held 7 bases outside the gene matches. DNA for the CDR3: TGTGCCAGCAGTTCTTATGGGACAGGGGCGGGAAACACCATATATTTT. It specifies CASSSYGTGAGNTIYF.

This rearrangement joins TRBV19 to TRBJ1-1; D call uncertain. The CDR3 contains 12 residues. Germline values: CDR1 LNHDA, CDR2 SQIVND (reference sequence). The germline V and J ends were trimmed by 9 bases and 3 bases, with 11 bases remaining between them. In nucleotides, the CDR3 is TGTGCCAGCGGACTTCTGTACACTGAAGCTTTCTTT. Translating gives CASGLLYTEAFF.

The CDR3 loop reads CASSLEAGTYEQYF. CDR3 DNA sequence: TGTGCCAGCAGCTTAGAAGCAGGGACCTACGAGCAGTACTTC. The J gene is TRBJ2-7, the V gene TRBV7-8; D might be TRBD1 (5 bases). Trimming shortened V by 1 base and J by 2 bases, and 9 bases separated the two germline ends. This CDR3 contains 14 residues. The germline gives CDR1 SGHVS, CDR2 FQNEAQ.

V and J are TRBV9 and TRBJ2-3; 9 positions agree with TRBD1. Germline V lookup: CDR1 SGDLS, CDR2 YYNGEE. V shed 0 bases and J 0 bases; nucleotides not matched to a gene: 17. CDR3 length equals 21 residues. Here the CDR3 reads CASSVDPGQGSATTSTDTQYF. The CDR3 nucleotides read TGTGCCAGCAGCGTAGACCCGGGACAGGGATCAGCAACAACTAGCACAGATACGCAGTATTTT.

J is TRBJ2-6 and V is TRBV29-1, with 9 positions matching TRBD1. The CDR3 extends over 15 amino acids. Germline CDR1 and CDR2: SQVTM and ANQGSEA. J gave up 4 bases and V 5 bases, and 6 bases lay outside the gene matches. DNA of the CDR3: TGCAGCGTTCTACAGGGGGCTGCGGGGGCCAACGTCCTGACTTTC. Translated, it gives CSVLQGAAGANVLTF.

CDR3 protein: CASSLWVQRISGNTIYF. For the CDR3, the DNA is TGTGCCAGCAGTTTATGGGTACAGAGAATCTCTGGAAACACCATATATTTT. This chain joins TRBV28 and TRBJ1-3; D is uncertain. Germline V CDR1 and CDR2: MDHEN, SYDVKM. Deletions cut 0 bases from V and 0 bases from J, with 12 bases between. CDR3 length equals 17 residues.

J is TRBJ2-7 and V is TRBV5-1; TRBD2 matches 9 bases. CDR3 length: 13 residues. Germline V lookup: CDR1 SGHRS, CDR2 YFSETQ. J lost 3 bases, V lost 4 bases, and 2 bases had no gene match. Written as DNA, the CDR3 is TGCGCCAGCAGCGTAGCGGGGGTCTACGAGCAGTACTTC. As protein: CASSVAGVYEQYF.